The 9 T cell receptor beta chains reported below all come from one sample, sequenced in a study of brain T cells in children with intractable seizures. Time point in this sample: blood from clinic visit 5 months post-surgery; TSC patient then seizure free. Using immunoSEQ multiplex PCR, the repertoire was profiled, and TCRdb retains in-frame clones only, with some absent. Among about 340,000 clones listed, 85% to 95% were seen once. Here the sequenced sample was peripheral blood, taken about 5 months after surgery. These receptors all stem from a boy in the first two years of life with tuberous sclerosis and intractable seizures.

The chain joins TRBV7-6 to TRBJ2-3; TRBD2 aligns across 8 bases. V shed 4 bases, J shed 4 bases, and the junction held 10 bases outside the gene matches. Germline CDR1 and CDR2: SGHVS and FNYEAQ. CDR3 length equals 16 residues. CDR3 in DNA: TGTGCCAGCAGCTCTCGTTTGCGGGAGGAGTCAGATACGCAGTATTTT. Its translation is CASSSRLREESDTQYF.

V usage is TRBV11-2 and J usage is TRBJ1-1, with unresolved D. Germline assignment: CDR1 SGHAT and CDR2 FQNNGV. The CDR3 has 16 residues. V was trimmed by 5 bases and J by 3 bases, leaving 19 bases between them. The CDR3 spells CASSPLPRSGDTEAFF. The CDR3 bases are TGTGCCAGCAGCCCATTGCCCAGGAGCGGGGACACTGAAGCTTTCTTT.

The rearrangement joins TRBV2 to TRBJ1-6; no reliable D call. The CDR3 consists of 18 residues. Between the trimmed V and J ends, which lost 4 bases and 0 bases, there was a span of 16 bases. In germline, CDR1 is SNHLY, CDR2 FYNNEI. CDR3 DNA sequence: TGTGCCAGCAGTGTTGTGGCGGGAGAAAGCTCCTATAATTCACCCCTCCACTTT. Residues: CASSVVAGESSYNSPLHF.

This clone was detected once. This rearrangement joins TRBV7-3 to TRBJ2-6; 10 bases map to TRBD1. The J segment lost 0 bases and the V segment lost 4 bases, leaving 6 bases of the junction unmatched. The CDR3 spans 18 residues. Germline V gene data show CDR1 as SGHTA and CDR2 as FQGTGA. The CDR3 is CASSSRDRGFSGANVLTF. The CDR3 DNA follows: TGTGCCAGCAGCTCCCGGGACAGGGGCTTCTCTGGGGCCAACGTCCTGACTTTC.

The V and J genes are TRBV6-5 and TRBJ1-6; TRBD1 aligns across 7 bases. Germline V gene data show CDR1 as MNHEY and CDR2 as SVGAGI. The CDR3 extends over 15 amino acids. Trimming at V came to 8 bases and at J to 10 bases, leaving 14 bases not matched to a gene. CDR3 sequence reads: CASALQQGIRSPLHF. As DNA, the CDR3 is TGTGCCAGCGCTTTGCAACAGGGGATACGGTCACCCCTCCACTTT.

As DNA, the CDR3 is TGTGCCAGTAGTCCCCGAAACTCTGGGGCCAACGTCCTGACTTTC. Protein sequence: CASSPRNSGANVLTF. This chain joins TRBV19 and TRBJ2-6, with D uncertain. This CDR3 comprises 15 residues. V was cut by 5 bases and J by 0 bases, with 8 bases left in between. The germline gives CDR1 LNHDA, CDR2 SQIVND (reference sequence).

J is TRBJ2-5 and V is TRBV7-9; no clear D. V lost 5 bases and J lost 6, with 19 bases in between. This CDR3 has 15 amino acids. From germline, CDR1 is SEHNR and CDR2 FQNEAQ (reference sequence). The CDR3 bases are TGTGCCAGCAGCATCCTCCGCACAGCGAGGAAGACCCAGTACTTC. Amino acids: CASSILRTARKTQYF.

V gene TRBV6-5 combines with J gene TRBJ2-7; no clear D gene. Germline CDR1 MNHEY, CDR2 SVGAGI. The CDR3 length is 12 residues. V dropped 6 bases and J dropped 0 bases, with 6 bases sitting between them. DNA of the CDR3: TGTGCCAGCAGCATGAACTCCTACGAGCAGTACTTC. Residues: CASSMNSYEQYF.

This clone was found once. This chain uses TRBV24-1 with TRBJ2-7; 10 nucleotides match TRBD2. The CDR3 spans 13 residues. The V gene's germline CDR1 is KGHDR and CDR2 SFDVKD. Trimming took 8 bases from V and 5 from J; bases not matched to a gene: 5. The CDR3 loop is CATKASGSHEQYF. The CDR3 region has the DNA TGTGCCACCAAAGCTAGCGGGAGCCACGAGCAGTACTTC.